This is a list of T cell receptor beta chains from one sample in a study of blood T cells in healthy people across ages. TCRdb re-derived calls from the 5' RACE reads in MiXCR, one entry per CDR3 protein. Altogether approximately 1.5 million distinct CDR3 sequences are present, around 35% being singletons, with the ten largest covering over 9%. The sequenced sample consisted of blood. These TCRs come from a woman aged 25 to 45 in good health. CDR3s include the opening cysteine and the closing phenylalanine or tryptophan. The order of the fields is V gene, J gene, D gene, clone size, CDR3 protein, CDR3 DNA. D genes are given only for firm matches. The listing skips clone size in some rows; elsewhere it reads once, few, many or a size class.

>TRBV4-2|TRBJ2-7|-|many
CASSYRGEATYEQYF
TGTGCCAGCAGCTATAGAGGAGAAGCAACCTACGAGCAGTACTTC
>TRBV7-2|TRBJ2-2|TRBD2|-
CASSLSSGSFHGELFF
TGTGCCAGCAGCTTATCTAGCGGGAGTTTTCACGGGGAGCTGTTTTTT
>TRBV20-1|TRBJ1-2|-|many
CSASTRNYGYTF
TGCAGTGCTTCGACACGCAACTATGGCTACACCTTC
>TRBV5-4|TRBJ2-1|-|-
CASSLDRVPHNEQFF
TGTGCCAGCAGCTTGGACAGGGTCCCCCACAATGAGCAGTTCTTC
>TRBV6-1|TRBJ1-3|-|-
CASSEGRGSGNTIYF
TGTGCCAGCAGTGAAGGGCGAGGCTCTGGAAACACCATATATTTT
>TRBV7-9|TRBJ2-3|TRBD1|-
CASSLVATGATDTQYF
TGTGCCAGCAGCTTAGTCGCGACAGGGGCAACAGATACGCAGTATTTT
>TRBV4-2|TRBJ2-1|TRBD2|-
CASSQDGRVRLAGALNEQFF
TGTGCCAGCAGCCAAGATGGGCGGGTAAGACTAGCGGGGGCCCTCAATGAGCAGTTCTTC
>TRBV10-3|TRBJ2-6|-|-
CATEGAGANVLTF
TGTGCCACCGAGGGGGCTGGGGCCAACGTCCTGACTTTC
>TRBV20-1|TRBJ2-1|TRBD2|-
CSAGETSGSYNEQFF
TGCAGTGCTGGGGAGACTAGCGGCTCCTACAATGAGCAGTTCTTC
>TRBV20-1|TRBJ2-7|TRBD1|-
CSAYRDRGQYGQYF
TGCAGTGCTTACCGGGACAGGGGGCAGTACGGGCAGTACTTC
>TRBV3-1|TRBJ2-1|TRBD2|-
CASSQGSGRAYNEQFF
TGTGCCAGCAGCCAAGGGAGCGGGAGGGCCTACAATGAGCAGTTCTTC
>TRBV3-1|TRBJ1-2|-|-
CASSQGGGAPNYGYTF
TGTGCCAGCAGCCAGGGGGGAGGTGCCCCTAACTATGGCTACACCTTC
>TRBV2|TRBJ2-1|-|-
CASSEEGAGRGVGNEQFF
TGTGCCAGCAGTGAAGAGGGGGCGGGTCGCGGGGTAGGCAATGAGCAGTTCTTC
>TRBV6-1|TRBJ2-7|-|few
CASSEGQMYEQYF
TGTGCCAGCAGTGAAGGACAGATGTACGAGCAGTACTTC
>TRBV3-1|TRBJ2-4|-|-
CASSQEGGTSWEYF
TGTGCCAGCAGCCAAGAAGGGGGAACCAGTTGGGAGTACTTC
>TRBV12-3/TRBV12-4|TRBJ2-6|-|-
CASLWGHSGANVLTF
TGTGCCAGCCTGTGGGGACACTCTGGGGCCAACGTCCTGACTTTC
>TRBV10-3|TRBJ2-7|-|-
CAISDGWGRSSYEQYF
TGTGCCATCAGTGATGGGTGGGGCAGGAGCTCCTACGAGCAGTACTTC
>TRBV20-1|TRBJ2-1|TRBD2|few
CSANERGDEQFF
TGCAGTGCAAACGAGCGGGGGGATGAGCAGTTCTTC
>TRBV30|TRBJ1-1|-|-
CAWSSRDQAFF
TGTGCCTGGAGTAGCCGGGACCAAGCTTTCTTT
>TRBV7-9|TRBJ2-7|-|-
CASSLSLGYMGHNYEQYF
TGTGCCAGCAGCTTAAGTCTTGGGTACATGGGACATAACTACGAGCAGTACTTC
>TRBV9|TRBJ1-5|-|few
CASESAGGDSNQPQHF
TGTGCCAGCGAGTCTGCGGGGGGGGATAGCAATCAGCCCCAGCATTTT
>TRBV27|TRBJ1-2|-|-
CASSPGSGLVYGYTF
TGTGCCAGCAGCCCTGGTTCTGGGCTGGTCTATGGCTACACCTTC
>TRBV25-1|TRBJ2-7|-|many
CARSEYKGQIAYEQYF
TGTGCCAGAAGTGAATATAAAGGACAGATTGCCTACGAGCAGTACTTC
>TRBV6-1|TRBJ2-3|TRBD2|-
CASSRSGGIRDTQYF
TGTGCCAGCAGTAGAAGCGGGGGGATCAGAGATACGCAGTATTTT
>TRBV20-1|TRBJ2-7|-|once
CSGRGVGTYEQYF
TGCAGTGGACGTGGGGTGGGGACCTACGAGCAGTACTTC
>TRBV7-8|TRBJ2-1|TRBD2|-
CASRIAGGARNEQFF
TGTGCCAGCAGAATAGCGGGGGGGGCTAGGAATGAGCAGTTCTTC
>TRBV7-2|TRBJ1-2|TRBD1|few
CASSPVQLGQGSGYGYTF
TGTGCCAGCAGCCCAGTCCAACTTGGACAGGGTAGTGGCTATGGCTACACCTTC
>TRBV18|TRBJ2-1|TRBD1|-
CTSSPPTGGYEQFF
TGTACCAGCTCACCCCCGACAGGGGGCTATGAGCAGTTCTTC
>TRBV9|TRBJ2-7|-|many
CASSVAVGVEQYF
TGTGCCAGCAGCGTAGCTGTGGGGGTCGAGCAGTACTTC
>TRBV7-9|TRBJ2-5|-|few
CASSFVAKQGETQYF
TGTGCCAGCAGCTTTGTCGCGAAACAAGGGGAGACCCAGTACTTC
>TRBV11-2|TRBJ2-5|-|few
CASSLIRDGGTQYF
TGTGCCAGCAGCTTGATCCGGGACGGGGGGACCCAGTACTTC
>TRBV12-3/TRBV12-4|TRBJ1-1|-|-
CASNDKGTEAFF
TGTGCCAGCAACGACAAGGGAACTGAAGCTTTCTTT